This record looks at one TCR beta chain sequence and its context. This sample's time point: after dendritic cell vaccination, including at tumor progression/relapse. The sample belongs to a study of glioma-infiltrating T cells after dendritic cell vaccination. Up to about 2 ug genomic DNA was used for TCRB CDR3 amplification. Sequenced by immunoSEQ multiplex PCR; TCRdb stores in-frame clones only, minus some. The table records about 24,000 clones, roughly 89% of them present only once. Per the germline V gene, CDR1 is LNHDA and CDR2 is SQIVND (reference sequence). With 3 bases removed from V and 4 bases from J, the gap between germline ends came to 6 bases. The CDR3 runs 12 residues.

V gene TRBV19 combines with J gene TRBJ1-1; unclear D gene. The source material was blood, sampled after dendritic cell vaccination. The receptor's source is a human donor with glioblastoma. The CDR3 here is CASSMWSTEAFF. CDR3 DNA: TGTGCCAGTAGTATGTGGAGCACTGAAGCTTTCTTT.